This TCR beta chain was retrieved from a study of siplizumab effects on memory and regulatory T cells (dated by TCRdb to between 2018 and 2020). Regarding the research as a whole: The study examined how the anti-CD2 antibody siplizumab affects alloreactive T-cell subsets in allogeneic mixed lymphocyte reactions built from human PBMCs. Study-wide conclusions, independent of this receptor: A naive or memory phenotype could not be assigned to roughly 80-97% of proliferating CD4+ or CD8+ clones. Whether proliferating Tregs from siplizumab cultures actually had suppressive function was not functionally confirmed. Siplizumab significantly lowered the cumulative frequency of alloreactive sequences that could be traced to unstimulated CD4+ memory T cells. Compared with memory T cells, unstimulated naive T cells appeared more diverse, and naive cells seemed to make a substantial contribution to the alloresponse. Among mappable alloreactive CD4+ clones, the Treg-derived fraction averaged approximately 66% with siplizumab versus 25% to 30% in control reactions. Because sequences at frequencies below about 10^-5 were poorly captured, only a minor fraction of alloreactive clones could be mapped back to unstimulated subsets.

Library creation used the immunoSEQ multiplex PCR assay. Roughly 10^5 TCR templates per sample were assayed on the deep sequencing platform. Genomic DNA extracted from sorted T cells was used for TCRbeta CDR3 sequencing. As for the authors' bioinformatics: The R programming language was used for the clonal analysis of the TCRbeta CDR3 data. Unstimulated samples were compared with post-reaction CFSE-low samples to define alloreactive CD4+ and CD8+ clones. By matching sequences to the repertoires of sorted unstimulated Treg and non-Treg cells, each alloreactive CD4+ clone was assigned a regulatory or non-regulatory origin. TCRdb took over this immuneACCESS table, retaining in-frame rearrangements with V and J assigned. Such tables are incomplete; in checked studies, under half of the missing clones stem from an unresolved V gene, and the remainder is unexplained. Clone size and V and J calls were adopted from that table, with D and trimming inferred from the DNA. Present in this sample are about 97,000 clones, 92% of which were seen just once. The biggest ten clones account for roughly 1% of the sample.

Concerning this clone: What antigen it recognizes has not been identified. No base qualities exist here, and no much larger clone lies one base off it.

Sorted unstimulated T cells and proliferating T cells recovered from mixed lymphocyte reactions underwent TCRbeta CDR3 sequencing. Fresh whole blood from some eleven HLA-typed healthy donors was used to isolate PBMCs. V drops 4 bases and J drops 0 bases, leaving 10 bases in between. From its cysteine to its phenylalanine, the CDR3 spans 14 amino acids. CDR3 DNA is the only sequence kept; it has 42 bases, read in frame from the first base. Sequences SGHDT (CDR1) and YYEEEE (CDR2) are obtained from the germline V gene. The material sequenced was CD4+ T cells sorted from blood. The V and J segments used are TRBV5-6 and TRBJ2-5; the D gene identity is not certain. The receptor was isolated from a human donor in good health. The nucleotides read TGTGCCAGCAGCGCCCGGGCGTACCAAGAGACCCAGTACTTC. Translated, this is CASSARAYQETQYF.